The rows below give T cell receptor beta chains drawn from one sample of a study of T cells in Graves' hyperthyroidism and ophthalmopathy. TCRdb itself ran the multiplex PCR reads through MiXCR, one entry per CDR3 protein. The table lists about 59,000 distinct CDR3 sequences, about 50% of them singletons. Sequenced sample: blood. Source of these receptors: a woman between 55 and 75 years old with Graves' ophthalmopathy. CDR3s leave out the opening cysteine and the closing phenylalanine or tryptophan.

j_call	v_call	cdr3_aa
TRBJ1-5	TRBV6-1	ASSEVEGGDQPQH
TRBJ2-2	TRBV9	ASSPRPPGPPGELF
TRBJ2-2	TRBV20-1	SAWPEIGTGNTGELF
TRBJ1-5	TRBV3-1	ASSQDQGSQPQH
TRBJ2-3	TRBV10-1	ASSESVSGMGNEQY
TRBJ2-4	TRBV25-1	ASTDRPRGLIAKNIQY
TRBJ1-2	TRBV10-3	AINDPTGATYGYT
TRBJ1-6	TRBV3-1	ASGSEGQGELISYNSPLH
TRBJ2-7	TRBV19	ASSKATSSPYEQY
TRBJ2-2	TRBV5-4	ASSSGGGLTGELF
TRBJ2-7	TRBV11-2	ASSLGRGPSSYEQY
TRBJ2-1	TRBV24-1	ATSNPGQNEQF
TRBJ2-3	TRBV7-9	ASSYASTDTQY
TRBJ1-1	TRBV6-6	ASSEALGTEAF
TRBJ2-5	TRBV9	ASSVGTAPGETQY
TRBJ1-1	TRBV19	ASSNRGNTEAF
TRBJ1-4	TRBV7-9	ASSVGTGGDEKLF
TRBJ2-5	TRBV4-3	ASSPSPWGRETQY
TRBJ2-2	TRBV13	ASSVGQPTGELF
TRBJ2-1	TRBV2	ASKAWTSGGTNEQF
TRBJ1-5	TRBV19	ASSPSARGGQPQH
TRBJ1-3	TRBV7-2	ASSPGSDGNTIY
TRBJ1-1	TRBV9	ASSVGRGVEAF
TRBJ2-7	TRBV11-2	ASSGQGADYEQY
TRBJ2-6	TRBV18	ASSPTGAEGANVLT
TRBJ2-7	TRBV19	ASGTGDYERY
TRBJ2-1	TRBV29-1	SVAQGNVNEQF
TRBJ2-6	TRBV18	ASSPRETRFSGANVLT
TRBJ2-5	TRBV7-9	ASSLVGLAGTRWY
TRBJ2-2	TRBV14	ASSQGLAGAKNTGELF
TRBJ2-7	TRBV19	ASSLSGRAFYEQY
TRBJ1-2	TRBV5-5	ASNFGQNPYGYT
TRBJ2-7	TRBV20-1	SASPGTGGELEQY
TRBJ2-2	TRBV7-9	ASSPSSTGELF
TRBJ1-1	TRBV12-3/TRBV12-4	ASSITRDEAF
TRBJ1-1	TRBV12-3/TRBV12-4	ASSSKEGTEAF
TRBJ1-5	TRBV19	ASTGGRTGGNQPQH
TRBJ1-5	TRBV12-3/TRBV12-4	ASSFREGQPQH
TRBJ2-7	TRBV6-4	ASSVEQGANHEQY
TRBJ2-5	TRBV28	ASSFWGVEQETQY
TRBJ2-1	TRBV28	ASQGAYNEQF
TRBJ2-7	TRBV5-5	ASSLSREPPYEQY
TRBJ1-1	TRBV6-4	ASSDSTVGRAAF
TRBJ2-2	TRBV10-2	ASSSREGELF